The present TCR beta chain was sequenced within a study of T-cell memory formation after mild COVID-19. J gave up 0 bases and V 1 base, and 1 base lay outside the gene matches. The CDR3 loop spans 16 amino acids. Germline assignment: CDR1 SGHVS and CDR2 FQNEAQ. TCRdb fed the 5' RACE reads into MiXCR, producing one record per CDR3 protein. The data show roughly 550,000 distinct CDR3 sequences, 20% seen once. In this sample, this clonotype turned up a few times. The chain carries TRBV7-8 and TRBJ2-5; TRBD1 aligns across 11 bases. This receptor was taken from an adult woman who had mild COVID-19 (a few samples of this study predate the infection). Cell type and time point are not known. The sequencing input was PBMCs or a T cell subset sorted from them (not recorded which). This chain's CDR3 is CASSLGDRGYQETQYF. Written as DNA, the CDR3 is TGTGCCAGCAGCTTAGGGGACAGGGGGTACCAAGAGACCCAGTACTTC.